Here is one T cell receptor (beta chain) with its context. What antigen it recognizes has not been identified. The input lacks base qualities; no much larger clone sits a single base away. The cohort comprised fewer than 750 healthy bone marrow donors. At the time of sampling, every cohort member was nominally healthy, though immune exposures that went unrecorded were likely present. The donor was CMV seropositive and belonged to the group of about 290 seropositive cohort members. A peripheral blood sample was collected from each donor, and TCR beta sequencing was performed on peripheral blood mononuclear cells. Genomic DNA was extracted from the blood cell samples with the Qiagen DNeasy Blood Extraction Kit. Receptors were amplified or captured by the immunoSEQ multiplex PCR assay. For the multiplex PCR, a mixture combining 60 forward primers for TCR Vbeta segments and 13 reverse primers for TCR Jbeta segments was used. The CDR3 region of rearranged TCR beta genes was amplified from genomic DNA by a multiplex PCR assay. Amplified TCR beta libraries were sequenced as 87-base-pair reads on the Illumina HiSeq System. Regarding the original processing steps: Across the roughly 700 repertoires, a later analysis counted approximately 83 million unique TCR beta chains, 9 million to 14 million of which were shared by at least two donors. Raw reads were error-corrected and collapsed into unique sequences by a nearest-neighbor algorithm in which closely related sequences were merged to remove PCR and sequencing errors. Alignment of CDR3 sequences to IMGT reference sequences was used to assign V, D and J gene segments. For a sequence to be retained, a match of at least six nucleotides was required to both a V gene segment and a J gene segment. A rearrangement counted as productive if the CDR3 had no stop codons and remained in frame with V and J, and every other rearrangement counted as non-productive. Following IMGT convention, CDR3 was defined as the stretch from the second conserved V-encoded cysteine up to the conserved J-encoded phenylalanine. The earlier analysis of 450 to 750 of the donors excluded any sequence lacking an unambiguous match to a single V gene segment. An earlier analysis of just under 600 of the donors called V segments functional above 56.7% productive rearrangements and segregating when the between-donor standard deviation exceeded 5%. A statistical classification framework was developed to diagnose cytomegalovirus status using the catalog of TCR beta chain sequences. In a later analysis, V and J genes were assigned by comparing TCR nucleotide sequences against IMGT/GENE-DB human TR gene sequences. In a later analysis, CDR3 sequences and most-parsimonious VDJ recombination scenarios were assigned using the TCRdist pipeline. In a later analysis, every TCR beta chain was defined by the combination of its CDR3 amino acid sequence and its V-gene family, and reads without a unique V-gene family were dropped. As a way to deal with suspected cross-contamination and a sequencing artifact, a later analysis dropped over 550 nucleotide sequences that were highly shared and had low generation probability. In a later analysis, a clonal expansion index was calculated for each public chain from normalized within-repertoire ranks of inferred template counts. Generation probabilities in a later analysis came from a VDJ recombination model fitted to out-of-frame rearrangements, and those results were checked against IGoR. In a later analysis, hypergeometric tests were used to score TCR-TCR, TCR-HLA and TCR-CMV co-occurrence, with a repertoire-size bias correction applied to TCR pairs. To estimate false discovery rates, a later analysis permuted the HLA or CMV assignments 20 times. In a later analysis, co-occurring TCRs were grouped using DBSCAN, with TCRdist sequence similarity added in when clustering inside HLA-allele-positive subsets. Co-occurrence clustering excluded repertoires with fewer than 30,000 or more than 120,000 public chains, plus five with anomalous nucleotide sharing. TCRdb holds this immuneACCESS table with in-frame rearrangements only. Some clones are missing; in checked studies, unresolved V genes explain under half, and the rest has no known cause. V, J and clone size are taken as reported in that table, and D and trimming were inferred from the DNA itself. The sample table lists around 67,000 clones, about four fifths of them with a count of one. 7.8% of the sample is held by the ten biggest clonotypes.

The CDR3 sequence holds 16 residues, the cysteine and phenylalanine included. Of all the DNA, just the CDR3 is kept, 48 bases in frame from base 1. V loses 0 bases of germline sequence and J loses 3 bases, and the interval between the two ends is 15 bases. The germline V gene gives CDR1 as SGHTS and CDR2 as YDEGEE. These data belong to a study of cytomegalovirus exposure and HLA in healthy donors (dated by TCRdb to the late 2010s). About the investigation overall: In an earlier analysis of roughly 500 of the donors, approximately 300 Gb of sequence data and 117 million unique TCR beta sequences from 150 million to 200 million T cells were reported. An early release that covered approximately 600 HLA-typed donors contained approximately 300 gigabases of sequencing data and 75 million to 100 million unique TCR sequences. Of the 300 to 500 genotyped donors, 81% were placed in the genetic ancestry cluster associated with self-reported Caucasian donors. The study was designed to test whether signatures of past pathogen exposure could be identified by cataloging public T cell receptors. The study used immunosequencing to profile the T cell repertoires of 600 to 850 subjects and linked those repertoires to cytomegalovirus serostatus. A separate validation cohort of approximately 120 different subjects was used in addition to the roughly 720-subject first cohort. To predict cytomegalovirus infection status, the study combined high-throughput TCR immunosequencing, statistical association of individual TCRs with disease status, and machine learning. A later analysis re-analyzed previously published TCR beta repertoires from approximately 700 donors and added high-resolution HLA genotyping to study TCR occurrence patterns. Rather than drawing on any new phenotypic data, the later analysis identified candidate immune exposures from TCR beta sequences and the way those sequences occurred across donors. An earlier analysis of nearly 600 of the donors applied high-throughput TCR beta sequencing to assess whether each TCR beta V gene segment acted as functional or pseudogenic. Alongside the repertoire data, information on donor age, sex, ethnicity and CMV serostatus was compiled. Genome-wide SNP genotypes for about 60% of the roughly 670 donors were used in a later genetic analysis, which treated that subset as a discovery cohort. Every repertoire in the discovery cohort had been generated on one and the same sequencing platform. Both class I and class II loci were covered by HLA typing, at four-digit resolution. Typing coverage differed by locus: A, B, C, DRB1 and DQB1 were typed in about 629-630 donors, DQA1 in about 560, DPA1 in 600 to 610, and DPB1 in about 450. Several DR-DQ haplotypes were handled as single units for association and clustering because linkage in the cohort was strong. Across about 380 genotyped donors of the cohort, an average of about 200,000 unique TCR beta nucleotide sequences per donor were sequenced, and 15% to 20% of those sequences were non-productive.

Overall study outcomes, separate from this receptor: The sequencing pipeline was judged likely to have produced a cluster of highly shared sequence variants as a technical artifact. Strong co-occurrence of HLA alleles, especially DR and DQ, made assigning TCR associations to individual alleles difficult. Across donors, most TCR sequences were observed very rarely, whereas some public TCRs were present in many individuals. Because HLA typing was missing for some donors at each locus, association tests included only the typed subset. In a later analysis, the rate of TCR association differed among HLA loci, with DRB1 alleles having the most associated TCRs and HLA-C alleles having the fewest. Cytomegalovirus status was reported to be diagnosed by the classifier with high specificity and sensitivity in both the original and validation cohorts. In a later analysis, HLA-associated TCR beta chains were found to be more clonally expanded and to have lower generation probabilities than equally common non-associated chains. About 17 rarely observed V segments, including chromosome 9 orphons, were excluded from the earlier analysis of about 610 of the donors because counts were too low. Some IMGT-functional V segments, including TRBV6-2 and TRBV6-3, could not be told apart with the 87-base-pair reads, so those segments were excluded. Most CMV-associated TCR beta chains appeared to be HLA-restricted in a later analysis, and the HLA associations seemed to be driven largely by CMV exposure. A few of the identified cytomegalovirus-associated TCR beta chains were confirmed in vitro to be specific for cytomegalovirus antigens. Immune exposure information for the cohort was limited to CMV serostatus. A later analysis reported that several top co-occurrence clusters appeared linked to parvovirus B19, influenza, CMV and Epstein-Barr virus. The authors suggested that the approach could potentially be extended to other disease states and immunological phenotypes. In an earlier analysis of approximately 600 of the donors, most TCR beta V segments were observed in productive rearrangements about 87% or about 30% of the time, broadly matching IMGT annotations. An association between a missense DCLRE1C variant and V-gene and J-gene trimming of TCR beta chains was found in a later genetic analysis and replicated in an independent cohort. This cohort had only TCR beta chains sequenced, and the lack of alpha or paired-chain data limited which features could be detected. Linkage disequilibrium might explain the correlated functional status among segregating V segments, but an unknown experimental factor could not be excluded. Presence/absence analyses assumed roughly uniform sequencing depth across donors, an assumption that may not hold. A further reported finding was that TCR beta sequences accurately predicted the HLA-A and HLA-B alleles for most subjects in the first cohort. A later genetic analysis reported fewer N-insertions in productive TCRs among donors in an Asian-associated ancestry cluster than the roughly 700-donor mean. A total of about 150 TCR beta chains were listed by the study as associated with cytomegalovirus. At a false discovery rate of 0.05, a later analysis linked approximately 18,000 TCR beta sequences to specific HLA alleles.

Specimen: PBMCs. The clonotype was recovered from a man aged 18-30 years in good health and CMV-seropositive. The chain joins TRBV5-8 to TRBJ2-5, with a weak D call of TRBD1 (5 bases match). The DNA sequence follows: TGTGCCAGCAGCTTGGGACAGCAGCATACGAAAGAGACCCAGTACTTC. This is translated as CASSLGQQHTKETQYF.